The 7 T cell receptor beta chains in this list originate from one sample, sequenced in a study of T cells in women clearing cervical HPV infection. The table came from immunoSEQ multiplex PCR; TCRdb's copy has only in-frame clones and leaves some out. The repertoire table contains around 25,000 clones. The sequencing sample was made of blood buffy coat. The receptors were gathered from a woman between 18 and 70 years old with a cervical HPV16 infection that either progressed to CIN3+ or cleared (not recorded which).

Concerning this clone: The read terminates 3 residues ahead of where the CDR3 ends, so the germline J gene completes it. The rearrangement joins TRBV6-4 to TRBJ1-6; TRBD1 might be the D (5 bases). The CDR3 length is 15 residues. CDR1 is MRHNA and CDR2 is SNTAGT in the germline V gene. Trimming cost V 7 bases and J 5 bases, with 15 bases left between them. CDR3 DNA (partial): TGTGCCAGCATCCTACAAGGACAAGATAATTCACCC. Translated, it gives CASILQGQDNSP. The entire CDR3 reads CASILQGQDNSPLHF.

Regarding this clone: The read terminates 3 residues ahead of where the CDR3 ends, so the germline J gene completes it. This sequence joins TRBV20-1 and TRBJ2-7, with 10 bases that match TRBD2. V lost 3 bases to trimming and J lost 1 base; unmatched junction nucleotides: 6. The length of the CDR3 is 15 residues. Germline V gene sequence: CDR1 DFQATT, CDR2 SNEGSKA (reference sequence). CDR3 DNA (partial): TGCAGTGCTAGCCCTCTAGCGGGGGAGTCCTACGAG. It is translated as CSASPLAGESYE. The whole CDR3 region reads CSASPLAGESYEQYF.

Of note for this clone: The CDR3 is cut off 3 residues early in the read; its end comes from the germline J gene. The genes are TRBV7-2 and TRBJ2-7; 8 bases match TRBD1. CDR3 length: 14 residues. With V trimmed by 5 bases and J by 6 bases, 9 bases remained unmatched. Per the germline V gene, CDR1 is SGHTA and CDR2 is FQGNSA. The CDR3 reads CASSIGQGPVEQYF. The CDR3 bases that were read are TGTGCCAGCAGCATCGGACAGGGCCCCGTCGAG. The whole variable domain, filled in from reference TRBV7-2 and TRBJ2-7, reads GAGVSQSPSNKVTEKGKDVELRCDPISGHTALYWYRQSLGQGLEFLIYFQGNSAPDKSGLPSDRFSAERTGGSVSTLTIQRTQQEDSAVYLCASSIGQGPVEQYFGPGTRLTVT.

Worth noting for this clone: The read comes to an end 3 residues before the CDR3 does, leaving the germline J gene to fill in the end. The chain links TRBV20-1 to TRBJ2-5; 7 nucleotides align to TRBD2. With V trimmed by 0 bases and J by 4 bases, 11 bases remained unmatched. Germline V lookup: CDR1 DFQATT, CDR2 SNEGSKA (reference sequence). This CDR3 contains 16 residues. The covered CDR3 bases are TGCAGTGCTAGAGATGTTGGGGGGGTGGTCGGAGAGACC. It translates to CSARDVGGVVGET. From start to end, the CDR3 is CSARDVGGVVGETQYF.

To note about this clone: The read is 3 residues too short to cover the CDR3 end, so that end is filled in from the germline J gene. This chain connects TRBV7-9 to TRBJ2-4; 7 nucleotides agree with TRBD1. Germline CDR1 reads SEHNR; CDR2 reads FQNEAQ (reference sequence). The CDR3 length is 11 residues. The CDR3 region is CASSVWDSQYF. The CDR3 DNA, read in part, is TGTGCCAGCAGCGTTTGGGACAGT.

Partial CDR3 DNA: TGTGCCAGCAGCCCGATTAGCGGGAGAACCGGGGAG. Its protein product is CASSPISGRTGE. The complete CDR3 reads CASSPISGRTGELFF. The chain uses TRBV11-2 and TRBJ2-2, with 9 bases fitting TRBD2. The read is 3 residues too short to cover the CDR3 end, so that end is filled in from the germline J gene. With V trimmed by 5 bases and J by 5 bases, 6 bases remained unmatched. Looked up from germline, CDR1 is SGHAT and CDR2 is FQNNGV. The length of the CDR3 is 15 residues.

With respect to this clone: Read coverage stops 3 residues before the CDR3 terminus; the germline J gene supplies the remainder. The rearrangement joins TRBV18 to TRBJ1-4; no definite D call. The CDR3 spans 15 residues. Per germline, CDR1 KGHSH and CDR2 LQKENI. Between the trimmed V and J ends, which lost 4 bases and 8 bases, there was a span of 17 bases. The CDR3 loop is CASSLNTQGKEKLFF. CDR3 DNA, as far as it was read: TGTGCCAGCTCACTAAACACACAAGGCAAGGAAAAA.